Presented here are 12 T cell receptor beta chains from one specimen sequenced in a study of T-cell reconstitution after alpha-beta-depleted transplantation in children. Unique molecular identifiers were incorporated into the prepared TCRbeta library. TCRdb reanalysed the PCR reads using MiXCR and keeps one entry per CDR3 protein. Of a few hundred thousand distinct CDR3 sequences in the sample, around 9.9% are singletons; the top ten hold roughly 27%. Here the sequenced sample was PBMCs, taken before TCRalphabeta/CD19-depleted stem cell transplant. The receptors were sampled from a child younger than two with acute myeloid leukemia, due to receive a stem cell transplant.

This clonotype has ten or more counts. This rearrangement joins TRBV20-1 to TRBJ2-7; a weak D match, TRBD1 (5 bases). The CDR3 is made up of 13 amino acids. Germline lookup yields CDR1 DFQATT and CDR2 SNEGSKA (reference sequence). Trimming removed 4 bases from V and 3 bases from J, with 13 bases in between. As DNA, the CDR3 is TGCAGTGCTATAGCAGGGAATCTCTACGAGCAGTACTTC. It specifies CSAIAGNLYEQYF.

This clonotype showed up many times. The chain employs TRBV28 and TRBJ2-1; D not certain. Germline loops: CDR1 MDHEN, CDR2 SYDVKM. This CDR3 has 15 amino acids. V lost 5 bases, J lost 8 bases, and 19 bases lay in between. The CDR3 is CASSPQKRLADEQFF. Written as DNA, the CDR3 is TGTGCCAGCAGTCCCCAGAAACGCTTGGCGGATGAGCAGTTCTTC.

This clonotype has ten or more counts. V is TRBV12-3 or TRBV12-4 and J is TRBJ1-2; TRBD1 is a possible D gene (6 bases). V shed 5 bases and J shed 4 bases, with 17 bases lying between them. This CDR3 has 15 residues. CDR3 sequence (DNA): TGTGCCAGCAGTGAAGGGGGTCTCAACCCCTATGGCTACACCTTC. Protein sequence: CASSEGGLNPYGYTF.

This clonotype was picked up many times. The genes are TRBV5-1 and TRBJ1-2; D is ambiguous. Germline lookup yields CDR1 SGHRS and CDR2 YFSETQ. Trimming cost V 3 bases and J 7 bases, with 13 bases left between them. There are 13 residues in the CDR3. CDR3 DNA sequence: TGCGCCAGCAGCTACCTGGAGGGCGGTGGCTACACCTTC. Amino acid sequence: CASSYLEGGGYTF.

The chain has TRBV20-1 and TRBJ2-3; 9 bases line up with TRBD2. With V trimmed by 5 bases and J by 0 bases, 9 bases remained unmatched. Germline V lookup: CDR1 DFQATT, CDR2 SNEGSKA (reference sequence). The CDR3 runs to 16 residues. CDR3 DNA sequence: TGCAGTGCTCATCTAGCGGGGAGAGATAGCACAGATACGCAGTATTTT. Translation gives CSAHLAGRDSTDTQYF.

This clonotype was seen repeatedly, ten times or more. This sequence joins TRBV9 and TRBJ2-2, with TRBD1 matching 8 bases. This CDR3 is built from 14 residues. V lost 3 bases to trimming and J lost 8 bases; unmatched junction nucleotides: 6. Germline values: CDR1 SGDLS, CDR2 YYNGEE. The CDR3 reads CASSGTGPRGELFF. CDR3 sequence (DNA): TGTGCCAGCAGCGGGACAGGGCCTAGGGGGGAGCTGTTTTTT. Looking up the rest from reference TRBV9 and TRBJ2-2 gives the full variable domain: DSGVTQTPKHLITATGQRVTLRCSPRSGDLSVYWYQQSLDQGLQFLIQYYNGEERAKGNILERFSAQQFPDLHSELNLSSLELGDSALYFCASSGTGPRGELFFGEGSRLTVL.

This clonotype came up many times. V gene TRBV2 combines with J gene TRBJ2-2, with D perhaps assigned TRBD1 or TRBD2 (6 bases each). Germline loops: CDR1 SNHLY, CDR2 FYNNEI. With 7 bases removed from V and 6 bases from J, the gap between germline ends came to 18 bases. The CDR3 runs 15 residues. The CDR3 reads CASMRGEMLPGELFF. The CDR3 DNA sequence: TGTGCCAGCATGAGGGGGGAGATGTTGCCCGGGGAGCTGTTTTTT.

There are many counts of this clonotype. The chain employs TRBV7-2 and TRBJ2-5; D might be TRBD2 (6 bases). V lost 6 bases, J lost 0 bases, and 11 bases lay in between. CDR1 is SGHTA, CDR2 FQGNSA, per germline. The CDR3 runs to 14 residues. CDR3 residues: CASRSSAHQETQYF. CDR3 bases: TGTGCCAGCAGATCTAGCGCCCACCAAGAGACCCAGTACTTC.

This clonotype was counted many times. The chain carries TRBV5-1 and TRBJ2-1, with unresolved D. Germline lookup yields CDR1 SGHRS and CDR2 YFSETQ. Trimming removed 2 bases at V and 10 bases at J, with 16 bases between. This CDR3 contains 14 residues. The CDR3: CASSFHVGLREQFF. DNA for the CDR3: TGCGCCAGCAGCTTTCATGTAGGGCTTAGGGAGCAGTTCTTC.

In its sample, this clonotype was seen many times. The chain carries TRBV5-1 and TRBJ2-7; D gene uncertain. This CDR3 is built from 12 residues. V lost 4 bases, J lost 6 bases, and 11 bases lay in between. Germline V gives CDR1 SGHRS, CDR2 YFSETQ. CDR3 amino acids: CASSRLGSEQYF. The CDR3 DNA reads as TGCGCCAGCAGCCGGCTAGGCAGCGAGCAGTACTTC.

This clonotype was counted a few times. The chain links TRBV13 to TRBJ2-1, with TRBD2 matching over 12 bases. In germline, CDR1 is PRHDT, CDR2 FYEKMQ (reference sequence). The J segment lost 2 bases and the V segment lost 7 bases, leaving 3 bases of the junction unmatched. CDR3 size: 15 residues. CDR3 bases: TGTGCCAGCACCCTAGCGGGAGGGACCTACAATGAGCAGTTCTTC. Translating gives CASTLAGGTYNEQFF.

This clonotype was detected ten times or more. The rearrangement links TRBV20-1 to TRBJ2-7, with 7 nucleotides matching TRBD2. The germline gives CDR1 DFQATT, CDR2 SNEGSKA (reference sequence). Trimming took 6 bases from V and 6 from J; bases not matched to a gene: 11. This CDR3 spans 13 amino acids. The CDR3 nucleotides are TGCAGTGCCACTAGAGGACTAGTACGCGAGCAGTACTTC. Protein sequence: CSATRGLVREQYF.